One sample yielded the 26 T cell receptor beta chains listed below, sequenced in a study of blood T cell repertoires in COVID-19. Libraries were prepared by immunoSEQ multiplex PCR; TCRdb keeps only in-frame clonotypes and omits some of them. The sample carries approximately 220,000 clones, around 84% recorded once. Sequencing was done on a sample of peripheral blood. All receptors come from a man aged 55 to 70 with acute or convalescent COVID-19.

This chain links TRBV9 with TRBJ1-5; D remains ambiguous. Germline V gene data show CDR1 as SGDLS and CDR2 as YYNGEE. Trimming removed 0 bases from V and 4 bases from J, with 11 bases in between. The CDR3 is 15 amino acids. CDR3 in DNA: TGTGCCAGCAGCGTAGGCACAGCCGATAATCAGCCCCAGCATTTT. It translates to CASSVGTADNQPQHF.

The chain recombines TRBV19 with TRBJ2-5; 8 bases are a match to TRBD1. CDR1 and CDR2 from the germline V gene are LNHDA and SQIVND (reference sequence). The V segment lost 9 bases and the J segment 4 bases; nucleotides outside the gene matches: 16. There are 16 residues in the CDR3. The CDR3 loop is CASQSDRVGRGETQYF. The CDR3 nucleotides are TGTGCCAGCCAATCGGACAGGGTGGGACGGGGAGAGACCCAGTACTTC. The variable domain in full, with the rest retrieved from reference TRBV19 and TRBJ2-5, is DGGITQSPKYLFRKEGQNVTLSCEQNLNHDAMYWYRQDPGQGLRLIYYSQIVNDFQKGDIAEGYSVSREKKESFPLTVTSAQKNPTAFYLCASQSDRVGRGETQYFGPGTRLLVL.

V usage is TRBV19 and J usage is TRBJ2-6, with TRBD1 matching 8 bases. Germline V gene lookup returns CDR1 LNHDA and CDR2 SQIVND (reference sequence). V gave up 10 bases and J gave up 2 bases; unmatched junction bases: 13. The CDR3 consists of 17 residues. The CDR3 protein is CATKPDRGYAGANVLTF. The CDR3 DNA follows: TGTGCCACCAAACCCGACAGGGGATATGCTGGGGCCAACGTCCTGACTTTC.

This clone was seen a single time. The chain combines TRBV18 with TRBJ2-4; 9 bases line up with TRBD1. J gave up 7 bases and V 3 bases, and 4 bases lay outside the gene matches. The CDR3 consists of 14 residues. The germline CDR1 and CDR2 sequences are KGHSH and LQKENI. CDR3 bases: TGTGCCAGCTCACCCTTCGGACAGGGGAACATTCAGTACTTC. Protein: CASSPFGQGNIQYF. Combining the CDR3 with reference TRBV18 and TRBJ2-4 gives the whole variable domain NAGVMQNPRHLVRRRGQEARLRCSPMKGHSHVYWYRQLPEEGLKFMVYLQKENIIDESGMPKERFSAEFPKEGPSILRIQQVVRGDSAAYFCASSPFGQGNIQYFGAGTRLSVL.

The rearrangement links TRBV28 to TRBJ1-4, with 8 bases aligning to TRBD1. With 5 bases clipped from V and 1 base from J, the junction kept 9 bases outside the gene matches. Germline values: CDR1 MDHEN, CDR2 SYDVKM. The CDR3 is made up of 17 amino acids. CDR3 in amino acids: CASSTPGQGLTNEKLFF. The DNA for the CDR3 is TGTGCCAGCAGTACCCCCGGACAGGGCCTAACTAATGAAAAACTGTTTTTT.

The V call is TRBV19, the J call TRBJ1-2; 9 bases are shared with TRBD1. The ends lost 7 bases at V and 6 bases at J; junction bases unmatched: 9. The germline CDR1 and CDR2 sequences are LNHDA and SQIVND (reference sequence). CDR3 length: 14 residues. The CDR3 coding sequence is TGTGCCAGTACCCCATGGGGACAGGGCCATGGCTACACCTTC. The encoded protein is CASTPWGQGHGYTF.

The CDR3 DNA sequence: TGTGCCAGCAGCCGGGAGACTAGCACAGATACGCAGTATTTT. It is translated as CASSRETSTDTQYF. The chain couples TRBV5-8 to TRBJ2-3, with D maybe TRBD2 (6 bases). The germline V gene has CDR1 SGHTS and CDR2 YDEGEE. V lost 4 bases and J 0 bases, leaving 9 bases between the germline ends. The CDR3 is made up of 14 amino acids.

This chain uses TRBV19 with TRBJ1-5; D possibly corresponds to TRBD1 (6 bases). V lost 6 bases to trimming and J lost 7 bases, with 19 bases between them. CDR3 length: 15 amino acids. CDR1 is LNHDA and CDR2 is SQIVND in the germline V gene (reference sequence). CDR3 sequence reads: CASSLQGGGLQPQHF. CDR3 DNA: TGTGCCAGTAGCCTCCAGGGCGGGGGGCTGCAGCCCCAGCATTTT.

The chain carries TRBV11-2 and TRBJ2-7; 9 bases are a match to TRBD2. V shed 1 base, J shed 3 bases, and the junction held 4 bases outside the gene matches. Germline CDR1 SGHAT, CDR2 FQNNGV. This CDR3 comprises 15 residues. CDR3 protein: CASSLVSGGLYEQYF. The CDR3 bases are TGTGCCAGCAGCTTAGTGAGCGGGGGGCTCTACGAGCAGTACTTC.

V usage is TRBV9 and J usage is TRBJ1-5, with 8 bases that match TRBD1. This CDR3 has 16 amino acids. Germline V gene data show CDR1 as SGDLS and CDR2 as YYNGEE. Germline trimming cut 4 bases from V and 6 bases from J; bases unmatched to any gene: 12. The CDR3 bases are TGTGCCAGCAGCCCCCGAGGGGCAGGGGGCACTCAGCCCCAGCATTTT. Protein sequence: CASSPRGAGGTQPQHF.

The chain recombines TRBV3-1 (or the pseudogene TRBV3-2) with TRBJ2-2, with D maybe TRBD2 (5 bases). Germline V gives CDR1 LGHDT, CDR2 YNNKEL (reference sequence). The CDR3 is made up of 16 amino acids. Trimming stripped 0 bases from V and 9 bases from J, with 17 bases between. This CDR3 reads CASSQDWAGAHRELFF. Written as DNA, the CDR3 is TGTGCCAGCAGCCAAGACTGGGCGGGCGCTCACCGGGAGCTGTTTTTT.

The chain joins TRBV3-1 (or the pseudogene TRBV3-2) to TRBJ2-5; 11 bases map to TRBD2. The CDR3 is 16 residues long. Germline CDR1 LGHDT, CDR2 YNNKEL (reference sequence). V lost 3 bases and J lost 8; bases outside the gene matches: 11. CDR3: CASSQGRLAGLVTQYF. As DNA, the CDR3 is TGTGCCAGCAGCCAGGGGCGACTAGCGGGGCTCGTCACCCAGTACTTC.

This sequence joins TRBV15 and TRBJ2-5; 8 bases fit TRBD1. This CDR3 comprises 14 residues. Losses at the gene ends were 1 base for V and 5 bases for J; bases not matched to a gene: 3. Germline V lookup: CDR1 LNHNV, CDR2 YYDKDF (reference sequence). CDR3 residues: CATSRGDRGETQYF. The CDR3 DNA reads as TGTGCCACCAGCAGAGGTGACAGGGGTGAGACCCAGTACTTC.

The V gene is TRBV7-2, the J gene TRBJ1-2, with D perhaps TRBD1 (6 bases). CDR3 length: 15 amino acids. V was trimmed by 1 base and J by 0 bases, leaving 9 bases between them. CDR1 and CDR2 (germline): SGHTA, FQGNSA. CDR3: CASSLGPGANYGYTF. Written as DNA, the CDR3 is TGTGCCAGCAGCTTAGGCCCAGGGGCTAACTATGGCTACACCTTC.

The chain recombines TRBV5-1 with TRBJ2-3; 9 nucleotides match TRBD1. V shed 3 bases and J 3 bases; nucleotides not matched to a gene: 8. Germline CDR1 and CDR2: SGHRS and YFSETQ. The CDR3 totals 16 residues. The CDR3 bases are TGCGCCAGCAGCTCAAACCCCGGGACAGGGACAGATACGCAGTATTTT. Translated, it gives CASSSNPGTGTDTQYF.

CDR3 loop: CASSRTGTPEAFF. The CDR3 DNA reads as TGTGCCAGCAGCCGGACAGGGACTCCTGAAGCTTTCTTT. The rearrangement joins TRBV6-2 or TRBV6-3 to TRBJ1-1; 8 bases match TRBD1. There are 13 residues in the CDR3. Trimming cost V 6 bases and J 6 bases; bases outside gene matches: 6. From germline, CDR1 is MNHEY and CDR2 SVGEGT.

The gene calls are TRBV7-2 and TRBJ1-1, with 7 bases fitting TRBD1. Germline CDR1 is SGHTA and CDR2 is FQGNSA. There are 14 residues in the CDR3. J gave up 6 bases and V 5 bases, and 9 bases lay outside the gene matches. DNA of the CDR3: TGTGCCAGCAGCGCCCGACAGGGAAGGGCTGAAGCTTTCTTT. Translation gives CASSARQGRAEAFF.

The chain recombines TRBV28 with TRBJ1-2, with D tentatively TRBD1 (5 bases). V lost 8 bases, J lost 2 bases, and 18 bases lay in between. This CDR3 has 15 residues. Germline V gene lookup returns CDR1 MDHEN and CDR2 SYDVKM. CDR3 protein: CASRRDGIDNYGYTF. The CDR3 DNA reads as TGTGCCAGCCGGAGGGACGGAATTGACAACTATGGCTACACCTTC.

This clone has more than one count but fewer than ten. The CDR3 is CATSREQDRESGELFF. The DNA of the CDR3 is TGTGCCACCAGCAGAGAGCAGGACAGGGAGAGTGGCGAGCTGTTTTTT. This chain links TRBV15 with TRBJ2-2, with 8 bases that match TRBD1. V trimming: 0 bases; J trimming: 11 bases; junction bases outside the gene matches: 11. The germline CDR1 and CDR2 sequences are LNHNV and YYDKDF (reference sequence). This CDR3 contains 16 residues.

This clone has more than one count but fewer than ten. The chain has TRBV5-1 and TRBJ2-2, with 9 positions matching TRBD1. Germline V lookup: CDR1 SGHRS, CDR2 YFSETQ. The junction had 8 bases not matched to a gene; V was cut back by 1 base and J by 7 bases. The CDR3 is made up of 16 amino acids. The CDR3 loop reads CASSLRTGTGNGELFF. The CDR3 DNA is TGCGCCAGCAGCTTGCGGACCGGGACAGGGAACGGGGAGCTGTTTTTT.

This chain uses TRBV7-2 with TRBJ1-4; D call uncertain. The CDR3 loop spans 15 amino acids. CDR1 is SGHTA and CDR2 is FQGNSA in the germline V gene. The V end lost 5 bases, the J end lost 8 bases, and 18 bases lay between the germline ends. Here the CDR3 DNA reads TGTGCCAGCAGCCCCTTGGGAGGCGAGATAGAAAAACTGTTTTTT. Amino acids: CASSPLGGEIEKLFF.

The chain employs TRBV6-2 or TRBV6-3 and TRBJ1-5, with D uncertain. Looked up from germline, CDR1 is MNHEY and CDR2 is SVGEGT. The CDR3 sequence is 15 residues long. V lost 0 bases to trimming and J lost 4 bases, with 10 bases between them. The CDR3 DNA reads as TGTGCCAGCAGTTACTCGAGTCATGTTAATCAGCCCCAGCATTTT. Translating gives CASSYSSHVNQPQHF.

The chain has TRBV6-5 and TRBJ2-3; 7 bases are shared with TRBD1. CDR1 and CDR2 from the germline V gene are MNHEY and SVGAGI. Losses at the gene ends were 2 bases for V and 4 bases for J; bases not matched to a gene: 9. This CDR3 is 16 amino acids long. The CDR3 DNA follows: TGTGCCAGCAGTTACAGGGGGCGATACGTCGCAGATACGCAGTATTTT. It codes for CASSYRGRYVADTQYF.

V is TRBV7-9 and J is TRBJ2-3; 7 nucleotides match TRBD1. The CDR3 is 15 amino acids. CDR1 is SEHNR and CDR2 is FQNEAQ in the germline V gene (reference sequence). The ends lost 5 bases at V and 7 bases at J; junction bases unmatched: 12. DNA of the CDR3: TGTGCCAGCAGCCGGCGACAGGGTAGGAACAATACGCAGTATTTT. Translating gives CASSRRQGRNNTQYF.

This chain uses TRBV20-1 with TRBJ2-7; D might be TRBD1 (5 bases). This CDR3 is built from 14 residues. Between the trimmed V and J ends, which lost 3 bases and 3 bases, there was a span of 15 bases. Germline CDR1 is DFQATT and CDR2 is SNEGSKA (reference sequence). CDR3: CSASGAGNIYEQYF. In nucleotides, the CDR3 is TGCAGTGCTAGTGGGGCAGGGAATATCTACGAGCAGTACTTC.

The V call is TRBV1, the J call TRBJ1-1; the table gives TRBD1 as D, unverified against the DNA. TRBV1 is a listed pseudogene. This CDR3 is 15 amino acids long. The CDR3 here is CTSSQRYPRDIEAFF. Here the CDR3 DNA reads TGCACCAGCAGCCAACGTTACCCCCGGGACATTGAAGCTTTCTTT.